In this sample, the clone carrying this T cell receptor beta chain turned up once. The antigen is not known. These data belong to a study of cytomegalovirus exposure and HLA in healthy donors. General study points: Cytomegalovirus-associated TCR beta chains were listed, numbering under 200. A missense variant in DCLRE1C was later tied to TCR beta V- and J-gene trimming.

In germline, CDR1 is SNHLY, CDR2 FYNNEI. With V trimmed by 2 bases and J by 1 base, 7 bases remained unmatched. This CDR3 has 17 amino acids. Both 60 Vbeta primers and 13 Jbeta primers went into the PCR. The method was immunoSEQ multiplex PCR; TCRdb's version includes in-frame clones alone and lacks a portion of them. The repertoire holds some 150,000 clones, roughly 81% seen once, with about 1.6% in the top ten. The TCR comes from a female donor in good health and CMV-seronegative. The chain has TRBV2 and TRBJ1-4; 7 positions agree with TRBD1. What was sequenced was PBMCs. CDR3 amino acids: CASSERGLGGTNEKLFF. The CDR3 DNA reads as TGTGCCAGCAGTGAAAGGGGGCTTGGGGGAACTAATGAAAAACTGTTTTTT.